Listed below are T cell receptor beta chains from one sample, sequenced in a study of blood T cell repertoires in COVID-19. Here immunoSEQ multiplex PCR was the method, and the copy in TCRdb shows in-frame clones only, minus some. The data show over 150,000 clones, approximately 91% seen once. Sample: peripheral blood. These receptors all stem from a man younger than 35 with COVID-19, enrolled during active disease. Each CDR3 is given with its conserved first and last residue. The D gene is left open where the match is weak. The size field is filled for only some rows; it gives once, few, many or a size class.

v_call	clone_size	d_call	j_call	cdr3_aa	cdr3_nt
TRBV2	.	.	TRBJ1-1	CASSEVSGEFEAFF	TGTGCCAGCAGTGAGGTTTCAGGGGAGTTCGAAGCTTTCTTT
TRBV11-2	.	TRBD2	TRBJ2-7	CASSLVLAGDEQYF	TGTGCCAGCAGCTTAGTACTAGCGGGCGACGAGCAGTACTTC
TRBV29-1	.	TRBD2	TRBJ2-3	CSVEALAGADTQYF	TGCAGCGTTGAAGCACTAGCGGGTGCAGATACGCAGTATTTT
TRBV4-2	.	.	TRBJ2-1	CASSPVVGNEQFF	TGTGCCAGCAGCCCAGTCGTTGGTAATGAGCAGTTCTTC
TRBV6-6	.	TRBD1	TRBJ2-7	CASSWTGVGEQYF	TGTGCCAGCAGTTGGACAGGGGTGGGCGAGCAGTACTTC
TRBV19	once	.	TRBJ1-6	CASSYGGSNSPLHF	TGTGCCAGTAGCTACGGGGGGAGCAATTCACCCCTCCACTTT
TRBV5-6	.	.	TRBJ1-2	CASSFSRGFNYGYTF	TGTGCCAGCAGCTTCTCCAGGGGTTTTAACTATGGCTACACCTTC
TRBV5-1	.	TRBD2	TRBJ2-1	CASSHTSGRHNEQFF	TGCGCCAGCAGCCACACTAGCGGCCGCCACAATGAGCAGTTCTTC
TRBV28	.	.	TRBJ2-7	CASTQGGRYSYEQYF	TGTGCCAGCACCCAGGGAGGACGCTACTCCTACGAGCAGTACTTC
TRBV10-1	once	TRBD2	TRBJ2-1	CASSVDASGRDYNEQFF	TGCGCCAGCAGTGTCGATGCTAGCGGGAGAGACTACAATGAGCAGTTCTTC
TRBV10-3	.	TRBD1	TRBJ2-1	CAISGIQLTGQGLSYNEQFF	TGTGCCATCAGTGGAATCCAACTAACCGGACAGGGGCTTTCCTACAATGAGCAGTTCTTC
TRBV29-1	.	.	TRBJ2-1	CSVYGQPPYTKQFF	TGCAGCGTTTATGGACAGCCCCCTTATACTAAGCAGTTCTTC
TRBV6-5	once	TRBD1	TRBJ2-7	CASSLEGQGAGEQYF	TGTGCCAGCAGCCTGGAAGGGCAGGGGGCGGGGGAGCAGTACTTC
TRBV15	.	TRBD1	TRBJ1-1	CATSSNTGGSGFF	TGTGCCACCAGCTCTAACACAGGGGGCTCTGGCTTCTTT
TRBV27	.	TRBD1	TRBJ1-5	CASSLQGGQPQHF	TGTGCCAGCAGTTTGCAGGGGGGACAGCCCCAGCATTTT
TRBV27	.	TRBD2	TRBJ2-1	CASSPLYTGTSGYNEQFF	TGTGCCAGCAGTCCGCTCTACACCGGGACTAGCGGATACAATGAGCAGTTCTTC
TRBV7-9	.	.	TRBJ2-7	CASSGTDSLAGNEQYF	TGTGCCAGCAGCGGCACAGACAGTCTTGCGGGGAACGAGCAGTACTTC
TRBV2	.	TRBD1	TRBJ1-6	CASSRTGVGNSPLHF	TGTGCCAGCAGCCGAACAGGGGTCGGTAATTCACCCCTCCACTTT
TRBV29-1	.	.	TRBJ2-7	CSVVGTGSSYEQYF	TGCAGCGTTGTAGGTACAGGGAGCTCCTACGAGCAGTACTTC
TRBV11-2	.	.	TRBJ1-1	CASSLGFSNTEAFF	TGTGCCAGCAGCTTAGGTTTCTCGAACACTGAAGCTTTCTTT
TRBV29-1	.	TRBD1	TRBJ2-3	CSVAGQGSPDTQYF	TGCAGCGTTGCCGGACAGGGGAGCCCAGATACGCAGTATTTT
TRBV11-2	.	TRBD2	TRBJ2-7	CASSATSGRYEQYF	TGTGCCAGCAGCGCGACTAGCGGGAGGTACGAGCAGTACTTC
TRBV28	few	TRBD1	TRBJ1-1	CASSLSRDRFMNTEAFF	TGTGCCAGCAGTTTGAGTAGGGACAGGTTCATGAACACTGAAGCTTTCTTT
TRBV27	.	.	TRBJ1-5	CASNPGDLINNQPQHF	TGTGCCAGCAACCCCGGAGACCTCATTAACAATCAGCCCCAGCATTTT
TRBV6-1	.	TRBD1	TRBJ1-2	CASSEEGAGGYTF	TGTGCCAGCAGTGAGGAGGGGGCCGGTGGCTACACCTTC
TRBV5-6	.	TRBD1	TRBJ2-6	CASSFGRQGPYSGANVLTF	TGTGCCAGCAGCTTTGGCCGACAGGGGCCTTACTCTGGGGCCAACGTCCTGACTTTC
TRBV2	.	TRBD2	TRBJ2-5	CADSEAGVGETQYF	TGTGCCGACTCCGAAGCGGGAGTGGGAGAGACCCAGTACTTC
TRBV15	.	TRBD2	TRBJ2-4	CATGVWGGDIQYF	TGTGCCACTGGCGTGTGGGGGGGGGACATTCAGTACTTC
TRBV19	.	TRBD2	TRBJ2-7	CASSIGGLAERSYEQYF	TGTGCCAGTAGTATAGGGGGCCTAGCGGAACGCTCCTACGAGCAGTACTTC
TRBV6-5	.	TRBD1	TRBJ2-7	CASSRTGNYEQYF	TGTGCCAGCAGTAGGACAGGGAATTACGAGCAGTACTTC
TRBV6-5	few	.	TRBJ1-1	CASGTVFEAFF	TGTGCCAGCGGGACTGTTTTTGAAGCTTTCTTT
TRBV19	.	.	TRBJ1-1	CASSVIGQLDGAFF	TGTGCCAGTAGCGTTATCGGACAGCTCGATGGAGCTTTCTTT
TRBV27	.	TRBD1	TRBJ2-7	CASSDRGIYEQYF	TGTGCCAGCAGCGACAGGGGGATTTACGAGCAGTACTTC
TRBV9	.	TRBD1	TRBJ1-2	CASSRRQGKGYGYTF	TGTGCCAGCAGCCGCAGACAGGGAAAGGGTTATGGCTACACCTTC
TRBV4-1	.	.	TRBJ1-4	CASSQGGGSNEKLLF	TGCGCCAGCAGCCAAGGGGGGGGATCTAATGAAAAACTGCTTTTT
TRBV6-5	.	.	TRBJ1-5	CASTPNSNQPQHF	TGTGCCAGCACCCCAAATAGCAATCAGCCCCAGCATTTT
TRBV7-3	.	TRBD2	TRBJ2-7	CASSLPRGAGGPYEQYF	TGTGCCAGCAGCTTACCCCGGGGCGCGGGAGGGCCCTACGAGCAGTACTTC
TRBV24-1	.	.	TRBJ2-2	CATSDPLYGSTGELFF	TGTGCCACCAGTGACCCCTTGTACGGGAGCACCGGGGAGCTGTTTTTT
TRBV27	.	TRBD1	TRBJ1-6	CASRTGNNSPLHF	TGTGCCAGTAGGACAGGGAATAATTCACCCCTCCACTTT
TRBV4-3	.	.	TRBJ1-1	CASSQVGQNTEAFF	TGCGCCAGCAGCCAAGTCGGACAGAACACTGAAGCTTTCTTT
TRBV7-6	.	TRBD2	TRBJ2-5	CASSYGGGRNLMETQYF	TGTGCCAGCAGCTATGGGGGAGGGCGAAATTTGATGGAGACCCAGTACTTC
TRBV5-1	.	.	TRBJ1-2	CASSPHTGSNYGYTF	TGCGCCAGCAGCCCGCACACAGGGTCTAACTATGGCTACACCTTC